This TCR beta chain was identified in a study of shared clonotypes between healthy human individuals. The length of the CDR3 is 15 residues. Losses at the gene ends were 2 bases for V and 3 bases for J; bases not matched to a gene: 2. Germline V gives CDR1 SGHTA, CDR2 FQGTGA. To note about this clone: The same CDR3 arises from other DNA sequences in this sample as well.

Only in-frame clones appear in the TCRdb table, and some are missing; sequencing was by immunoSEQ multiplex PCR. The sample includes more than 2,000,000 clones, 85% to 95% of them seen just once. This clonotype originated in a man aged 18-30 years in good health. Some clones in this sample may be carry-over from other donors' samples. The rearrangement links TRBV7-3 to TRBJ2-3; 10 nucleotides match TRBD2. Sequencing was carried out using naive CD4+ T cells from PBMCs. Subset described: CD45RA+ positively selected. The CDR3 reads CASSLVAGGTDTQYF. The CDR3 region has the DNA TGTGCCAGCAGCTTAGTAGCGGGAGGAACAGATACGCAGTATTTT.